The 30 T cell receptor beta chains below were found in one sample sequenced in a study of human T cells and chemical hapten exposure. Time point defined: patch test 3, about 24 weeks after DPC sensitization. Indicated treatment: therapeutic diphenylcyclopropenone sensitization with weekly scalp DPC. A single record per CDR3 protein comes from TCRdb applying MiXCR to the RACE reads. The profile shows 150,000 to 200,000 distinct CDR3 sequences, roughly a quarter of them singletons. The sequenced sample was whole blood, obtained in connection with sensitization to the hapten diphenylcyclopropenone (DPC). These receptors originate from a woman aged 18 to 35 with alopecia areata. Some clones in this sample may be carry-over from other donors' samples.

This clonotype was recorded only once. The chain combines TRBV12-3 or TRBV12-4 with TRBJ2-7, with D possibly called TRBD1 or TRBD2 (5 bases each). The length of the CDR3 is 14 residues. V was trimmed by 7 bases and J by 6 bases, leaving 19 bases between them. The CDR3 DNA is TGTGCCAGCACCCCCGGGGCACCTAGGGGCGAGCAGTACTTC. Translating it yields CASTPGAPRGEQYF.

This clonotype was picked up a small number of times. The chain carries TRBV4-2 and TRBJ2-5; the match to TRBD2 covers 7 bases. J gave up 5 bases and V 1 base, and 4 bases lay outside the gene matches. Germline V lookup: CDR1 LGHNA, CDR2 YNFKEQ. This CDR3 is built from 14 residues. CDR3 in amino acids: CASSQAAGYETQYF. In nucleotides, the CDR3 is TGTGCCAGCAGCCAAGCAGCGGGGTATGAGACCCAGTACTTC.

There are a few counts of this clonotype. The chain has TRBV29-1 and TRBJ2-5; D is uncertain. In germline, CDR1 is SQVTM, CDR2 ANQGSEA. The CDR3 has 12 amino acids. Trimming took 7 bases from V and 0 from J, leaving 9 bases between them. For the CDR3, the DNA is TGCAGCGCCCTCACGTACCAAGAGACCCAGTACTTC. Its translation is CSALTYQETQYF. The full variable domain, in which reference TRBV29-1 and TRBJ2-5 provide the parts outside the CDR3, is SAVISQKPSRDICQRGTSLTIQCQVDSQVTMMFWYRQQPGQSLTLIATANQGSEATYESGFVIDKFPISRPNLTFSTLTVSNMSPEDSSIYLCSALTYQETQYFGPGTRLLVL.

The DNA of the CDR3 is TGTGCCTCCCAGGGACTAGCGGATTACGAGCAGTACTTC. Translating gives CASQGLADYEQYF. The chain uses TRBV30 and TRBJ2-7; the match to TRBD2 covers 11 bases. This CDR3 is built from 13 residues. V dropped 7 bases and J dropped 4; count of bases not matched to a gene: 6. CDR1 is GTSNPN, CDR2 SVGIG, per germline (reference sequence).

This clonotype came up many times. For the CDR3, the DNA is TGTGCCAGCAGCTTAGGAGACAGGGGCTATGGCTACACCTTC. As protein: CASSLGDRGYGYTF. The rearrangement links TRBV7-2 to TRBJ1-2; 8 positions agree with TRBD1. Germline V gene sequence: CDR1 SGHTA, CDR2 FQGNSA. CDR3 length: 14 residues. V lost 1 base and J lost 4; bases outside the gene matches: 2.

This clonotype appeared a few times. V is TRBV11-1 and J is TRBJ2-7; D remains ambiguous. This CDR3 region has 15 residues. Germline V gene data show CDR1 as SGHAT and CDR2 as FQDESV (reference sequence). Trimming cost V 7 bases and J 1 base, with 17 bases left between them. The CDR3 region is CASTLHPADSYEQYF. For the CDR3, the DNA is TGTGCCAGCACTCTCCACCCGGCCGATTCCTACGAGCAGTACTTC.

This clonotype was detected a few times. The chain joins TRBV24-1 to TRBJ2-1; D may be TRBD1 or TRBD2 (5 bases each). This CDR3 spans 16 amino acids. The V end lost 0 bases, the J end lost 2 bases, and 10 bases lay between the germline ends. Looked up from germline, CDR1 is KGHDR and CDR2 is SFDVKD. DNA for the CDR3: TGTGCCACCAGTGATTTGGTCCGAGGGGCCTACAATGAGCAGTTCTTC. Its translation is CATSDLVRGAYNEQFF.

Many counts were recorded for this clonotype. This rearrangement joins TRBV2 to TRBJ2-5; D remains ambiguous. V lost 2 bases and J 4 bases, leaving 2 bases between the germline ends. CDR1 is SNHLY, CDR2 FYNNEI, per germline. This CDR3 is built from 11 residues. The CDR3 protein is CASSERETQYF. The CDR3 bases are TGTGCCAGCAGTGAAAGAGAGACCCAGTACTTC.

This chain joins TRBV9 and TRBJ1-3; D may be TRBD1 (5 bases). Germline CDR1 is SGDLS and CDR2 is YYNGEE. V shed 4 bases and J shed 0 bases, with 14 bases lying between them. This CDR3 contains 16 residues. CDR3 sequence: CASSSEGQSSGNTIYF. The CDR3, as DNA: TGTGCCAGCAGCTCAGAGGGGCAGAGCTCTGGAAACACCATATATTTT.

V usage is TRBV5-1 and J usage is TRBJ2-7; 11 nucleotides match TRBD2. This CDR3 is 17 amino acids long. CDR1 SGHRS and CDR2 YFSETQ come from the germline V gene. Germline trimming cut 4 bases from V and 9 bases from J; bases unmatched to any gene: 18. Written as DNA, the CDR3 is TGCGCCAGCAGCGCGTCGACGATAGCGGGAGGGACACTCGGGCAGTACTTC. Residues: CASSASTIAGGTLGQYF.

The chain employs TRBV6-6 and TRBJ2-3; D assignment may be TRBD1 or TRBD2 (5 bases each). This CDR3 comprises 15 residues. Trimming cost V 0 bases and J 5 bases, with 12 bases left between them. Per germline, CDR1 MNHNY and CDR2 SVGAGI (reference sequence). This chain's CDR3 is CASSYSQGVRDTQYF. CDR3 coding DNA: TGTGCCAGCAGTTACTCGCAGGGAGTAAGAGATACGCAGTATTTT.

This clonotype appeared a few times. This chain joins TRBV15 and TRBJ1-6, with unresolved D. The CDR3 spans 14 residues. Germline CDR1 reads LNHNV; CDR2 reads YYDKDF (reference sequence). Trimming shortened V by 4 bases and J by 9 bases, and 13 bases separated the two germline ends. In DNA, the CDR3 is TGTGCCACCAGCATTCAGAGATACACTTCACCCCTCCACTTT. It is translated as CATSIQRYTSPLHF.

The V gene is TRBV20-1, the J gene TRBJ2-1, with D maybe TRBD2 (6 bases). This CDR3 has 13 residues. Germline values: CDR1 DFQATT, CDR2 SNEGSKA (reference sequence). The V end lost 5 bases, the J end lost 7 bases, and 15 bases lay between the germline ends. The CDR3 coding sequence is TGCAGTGCTGGTATGACTAGTTGGAATGAGCAGTTCTTC. Translated, it gives CSAGMTSWNEQFF.

There are a few counts of this clonotype. V usage is TRBV20-1 and J usage is TRBJ2-7; D gene ambiguous. This CDR3 has 12 residues. Germline V gene lookup returns CDR1 DFQATT and CDR2 SNEGSKA (reference sequence). CDR3: CSALSPSYEQYF. CDR3 DNA sequence: TGCAGCGCCCTATCACCCTCCTACGAGCAGTACTTC.

This clonotype occurred many times. The chain has TRBV20-1 and TRBJ2-3, with a tentative D call TRBD1 (6 bases). Germline CDR1 is DFQATT and CDR2 is SNEGSKA (reference sequence). This CDR3 contains 13 residues. Trimming took 4 bases from V and 3 from J, leaving 11 bases between them. CDR3 coding DNA: TGCAGTGCTACAGGACAGTCTACAGATACGCAGTATTTT. Translated: CSATGQSTDTQYF.

This clonotype was observed a few times. The chain recombines TRBV25-1 with TRBJ1-1; D remains ambiguous. The CDR3 runs 13 residues. The V and J ends lost 6 bases and 1 base respectively, with 9 bases between them. Germline V gene data show CDR1 as MGHDK and CDR2 as SYGVNS. The DNA for the CDR3 is TGTGCCAGCAGCCTCCTCACGAACACTGAAGCTTTCTTT. The encoded protein is CASSLLTNTEAFF.

This clonotype came up a few times. V usage is TRBV4-2 and J usage is TRBJ1-5; perhaps TRBD1 as D (6 bases). The CDR3 loop spans 17 amino acids. Trimming stripped 0 bases from V and 5 bases from J, with 17 bases between. Germline values: CDR1 LGHNA, CDR2 YNFKEQ. The CDR3 loop reads CASSQDWGGGADQPQHF. CDR3 in DNA: TGTGCCAGCAGCCAAGATTGGGGGGGCGGGGCCGATCAGCCCCAGCATTTT.

The CDR3 DNA is TGTGCCAGCAGCGCAACAGGGGAGCGGGCCTACGAGCAGTACTTC. Protein sequence: CASSATGERAYEQYF. The chain joins TRBV7-9 to TRBJ2-7; the D gene is possibly TRBD1 (7 bases). CDR3 length: 15 amino acids. Germline lookup yields CDR1 SEHNR and CDR2 FQNEAQ (reference sequence). The V end lost 5 bases, the J end lost 2 bases, and 16 bases lay between the germline ends.

The chain joins TRBV7-3 to TRBJ2-4, with D unclear. This CDR3 has 15 residues. V lost 1 base, J lost 9 bases, and 16 bases lay in between. CDR1 is SGHTA and CDR2 is FQGTGA in the germline V gene. The CDR3: CASSLIGSGNGIQYF. The CDR3 DNA is TGTGCCAGCAGCTTAATCGGGTCGGGCAACGGCATTCAGTACTTC.

The genes are TRBV5-6 and TRBJ2-1; D is unclear. With 5 bases removed from V and 7 bases from J, the gap between germline ends came to 4 bases. Germline CDR1 SGHDT, CDR2 YYEEEE. The CDR3 totals 10 residues. CDR3 DNA sequence: TGTGCCAGCAGTAAGAATGAGCAGTTCTTC. Translation: CASSKNEQFF. The full variable domain, in which reference TRBV5-6 and TRBJ2-1 provide the parts outside the CDR3, is DAGVTQSPTHLIKTRGQQVTLRCSPKSGHDTVSWYQQALGQGPQFIFQYYEEEERQRGNFPDRFSGHQFPNYSSELNVNALLLGDSALYLCASSKNEQFFGPGTRLTVL.

The chain uses TRBV29-1 and TRBJ2-1; no reliable D call. This CDR3 has 13 amino acids. Per the germline V gene, CDR1 is SQVTM and CDR2 is ANQGSEA. The CDR3 DNA follows: TGCGCCGTAACACTTGATACCTACAATGAGCAGTTCTTC. Its protein product is CAVTLDTYNEQFF.

This chain joins TRBV6-2 or TRBV6-3 and TRBJ2-1; D call uncertain. V lost 8 bases, J lost 8 bases, and 16 bases lay in between. CDR1 is MNHEY and CDR2 is SVGEGT in the germline V gene. The CDR3 sequence is 13 residues long. The CDR3 DNA reads TGTGCCAGCGCTCTACGGTGGATCGATGAGCAGTTCTTC. It yields the protein CASALRWIDEQFF.

The V and J genes are TRBV9 and TRBJ2-3; either TRBD1 or TRBD2 may supply D (5 bases each). V lost 2 bases and J 7 bases, leaving 11 bases between the germline ends. Per the germline V gene, CDR1 is SGDLS and CDR2 is YYNGEE. The CDR3 covers 13 residues. The CDR3 nucleotides read TGTGCCAGCAGCGTCCCGAGGGGTCATACGCAGTATTTT. Its translation is CASSVPRGHTQYF.

The genes are TRBV18 and TRBJ1-1; TRBD1 might be the D (5 bases). This CDR3 region has 16 residues. Germline CDR1 reads KGHSH; CDR2 reads LQKENI. Trimming took 6 bases from V and 0 from J, leaving 17 bases between them. This CDR3 is CASSDSFGAVNTEAFF. The CDR3 DNA follows: TGTGCCAGCTCGGATTCCTTTGGGGCAGTGAACACTGAAGCTTTCTTT.

This clonotype was counted between two and nine times. The V and J genes are TRBV10-2 and TRBJ2-7; TRBD1 is a possible D gene (7 bases). The CDR3 sequence is 15 residues long. Trimming took 10 bases from V and 0 from J, leaving 19 bases between them. Per the germline V gene, CDR1 is WSHSY and CDR2 is SAAADI. The CDR3 loop reads CATLVRGTDSYEQYF. The CDR3 DNA reads as TGCGCCACCCTTGTCCGGGGGACAGACTCCTACGAGCAGTACTTC.

At least ten counts were recorded for this clonotype. The J gene is TRBJ2-7, the V gene TRBV12-3 or TRBV12-4; TRBD2 is a possible D gene (6 bases). The CDR3 has 11 amino acids. Trimming took 8 bases from V and 9 from J, leaving 14 bases between them. CDR3 sequence: CASGEARGQYF. CDR3 DNA sequence: TGTGCCAGCGGGGAGGCCCGGGGGCAGTACTTC.

This chain uses TRBV20-1 with TRBJ1-2; tentative D call: TRBD1 (6 bases). Germline V gives CDR1 DFQATT, CDR2 SNEGSKA (reference sequence). The ends were cut back, 2 bases at V and 4 bases at J, with 14 bases in the middle. This CDR3 region has 14 residues. Here the CDR3 reads CSARPQGLPYGYTF. CDR3 bases: TGCAGTGCTAGACCCCAGGGGCTTCCCTATGGCTACACCTTC.

This clonotype was recorded many times. The chain employs TRBV6-2 or TRBV6-3 and TRBJ2-2; possibly TRBD1 for D (6 bases). The V and J ends lost 5 bases and 3 bases respectively, with 7 bases between them. Germline lookup yields CDR1 MNHEY and CDR2 SVGEGT. This CDR3 is built from 13 residues. CDR3 sequence (DNA): TGTGCCAGCAGTGAGGGGGACACCGGGGAGCTGTTTTTT. Protein sequence: CASSEGDTGELFF.

The V call is TRBV4-1, the J call TRBJ1-5; D is undetermined. V dropped 0 bases and J dropped 5 bases, with 8 bases sitting between them. CDR1 is MGHRA and CDR2 is YSYEKL in the germline V gene. This CDR3 comprises 14 residues. The CDR3 is CASSQEVGYQPQHF. The CDR3 nucleotides read TGCGCCAGCAGCCAAGAAGTGGGGTATCAGCCCCAGCATTTT.

This clonotype was observed a few times. The chain carries TRBV7-9 and TRBJ1-2; no firm D call. The V and J ends lost 4 bases and 3 bases respectively, with 18 bases between them. Germline V gene lookup returns CDR1 SEHNR and CDR2 FQNEAQ (reference sequence). This CDR3 spans 16 amino acids. The CDR3: CASSSHSTVADYGYTF. The CDR3 DNA sequence: TGTGCCAGCAGCTCCCACTCTACGGTTGCCGACTATGGCTACACCTTC.